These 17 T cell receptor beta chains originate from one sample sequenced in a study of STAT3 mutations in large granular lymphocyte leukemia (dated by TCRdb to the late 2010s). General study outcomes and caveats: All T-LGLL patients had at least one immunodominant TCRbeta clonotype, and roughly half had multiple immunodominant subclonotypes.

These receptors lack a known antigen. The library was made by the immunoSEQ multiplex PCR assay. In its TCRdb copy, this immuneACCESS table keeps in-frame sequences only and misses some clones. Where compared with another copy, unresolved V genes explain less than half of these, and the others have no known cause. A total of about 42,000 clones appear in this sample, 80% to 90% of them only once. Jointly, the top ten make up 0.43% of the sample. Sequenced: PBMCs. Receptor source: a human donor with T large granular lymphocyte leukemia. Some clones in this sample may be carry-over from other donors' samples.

The chain's CDR3 is CASSLQGALYGYTF. The CDR3 nucleotides read TGTGCCAGCAGCCTCCAGGGGGCCCTCTATGGCTACACCTTC. The chain employs TRBV7-9 and TRBJ1-2, with 8 positions matching TRBD1. Looked up from germline, CDR1 is SEHNR and CDR2 is FQNEAQ (reference sequence). V shed 5 bases and J 4 bases; nucleotides not matched to a gene: 6. This CDR3 is 14 amino acids long. The full variable domain, with the rest looked up from reference TRBV7-9 and TRBJ1-2, is DTGVSQNPRHKITKRGQNVTFRCDPISEHNRLYWYRQTLGQGPEFLTYFQNEAQLEKSRLLSDRFSAERPKGSFSTLEIQRTEQGDSAMYLCASSLQGALYGYTFGSGTRLTVV.

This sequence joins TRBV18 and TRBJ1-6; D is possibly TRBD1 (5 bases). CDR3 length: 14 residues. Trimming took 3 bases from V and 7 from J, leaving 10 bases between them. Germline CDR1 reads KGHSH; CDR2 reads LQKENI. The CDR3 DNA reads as TGTGCCAGCTCACCCGGCCAGGGAAATTCACCCCTCCACTTT. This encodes CASSPGQGNSPLHF. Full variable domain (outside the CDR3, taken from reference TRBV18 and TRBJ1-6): NAGVMQNPRHLVRRRGQEARLRCSPMKGHSHVYWYRQLPEEGLKFMVYLQKENIIDESGMPKERFSAEFPKEGPSILRIQQVVRGDSAAYFCASSPGQGNSPLHFGNGTRLTVT.

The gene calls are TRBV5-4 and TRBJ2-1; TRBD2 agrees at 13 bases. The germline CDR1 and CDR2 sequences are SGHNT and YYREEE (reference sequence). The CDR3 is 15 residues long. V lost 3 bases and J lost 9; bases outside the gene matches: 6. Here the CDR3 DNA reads TGTGCCAGCAGCTCACTAGCGGGGGGGCCGAGTGAGCAGTTCTTC. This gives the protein CASSSLAGGPSEQFF.

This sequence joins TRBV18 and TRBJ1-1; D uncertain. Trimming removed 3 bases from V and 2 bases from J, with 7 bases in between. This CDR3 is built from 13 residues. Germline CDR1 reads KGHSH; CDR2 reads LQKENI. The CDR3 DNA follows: TGTGCCAGCTCACCGGGAGCAAACACTGAAGCTTTCTTT. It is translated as CASSPGANTEAFF.

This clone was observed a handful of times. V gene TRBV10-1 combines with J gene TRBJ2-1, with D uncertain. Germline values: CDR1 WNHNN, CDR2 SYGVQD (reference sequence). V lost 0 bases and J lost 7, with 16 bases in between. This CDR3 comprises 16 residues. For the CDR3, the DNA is TGCGCCAGCAGTGAGTCGAAGGTCCCGACGGGTAATGAGCAGTTCTTC. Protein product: CASSESKVPTGNEQFF.

The CDR3, as DNA: TGTGCCAGCAGTGATGGGAGTTTACCTGGCAATCAGCCCCAGCATTTT. Its protein product is CASSDGSLPGNQPQHF. The genes are TRBV2 and TRBJ1-5; D not certain. CDR3 length: 16 residues. Germline values: CDR1 SNHLY, CDR2 FYNNEI. The V end lost 3 bases, the J end lost 2 bases, and 14 bases lay between the germline ends.

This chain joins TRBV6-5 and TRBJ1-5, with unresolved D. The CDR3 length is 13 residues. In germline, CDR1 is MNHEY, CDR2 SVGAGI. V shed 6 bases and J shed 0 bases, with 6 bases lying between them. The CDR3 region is CASRGYSNQPQHF. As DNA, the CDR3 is TGTGCCAGCAGGGGTTATAGCAATCAGCCCCAGCATTTT.

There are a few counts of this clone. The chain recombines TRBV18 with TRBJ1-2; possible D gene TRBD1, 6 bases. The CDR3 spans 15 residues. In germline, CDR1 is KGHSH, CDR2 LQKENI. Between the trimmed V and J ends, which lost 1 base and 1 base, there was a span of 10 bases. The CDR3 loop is CASSPLPGHNYGYTF. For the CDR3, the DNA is TGTGCCAGCTCACCACTCCCGGGACATAACTATGGCTACACCTTC.

Here the CDR3 reads CASSLAAANTGELFF. The CDR3 nucleotides read TGCGCCAGCAGCTTGGCCGCAGCTAACACCGGGGAGCTGTTTTTT. V and J are TRBV5-1 and TRBJ2-2; no clear D. Per germline, CDR1 SGHRS and CDR2 YFSETQ. V lost 0 bases to trimming and J lost 2 bases, with 8 bases between them. This CDR3 contains 15 residues. The full variable domain, rest sourced from reference TRBV5-1 and TRBJ2-2, is KAGVTQTPRYLIKTRGQQVTLSCSPISGHRSVSWYQQTPGQGLQFLFEYFSETQRNKGNFPGRFSGRQFSNSRSEMNVSTLELGDSALYLCASSLAAANTGELFFGEGSRLTVL.

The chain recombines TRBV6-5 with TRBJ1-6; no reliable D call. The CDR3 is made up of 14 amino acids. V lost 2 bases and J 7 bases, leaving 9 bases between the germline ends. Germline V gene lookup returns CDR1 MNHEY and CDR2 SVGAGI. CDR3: CASSYGMENSPLHF. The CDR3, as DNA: TGTGCCAGCAGTTACGGCATGGAGAATTCACCCCTCCACTTT.

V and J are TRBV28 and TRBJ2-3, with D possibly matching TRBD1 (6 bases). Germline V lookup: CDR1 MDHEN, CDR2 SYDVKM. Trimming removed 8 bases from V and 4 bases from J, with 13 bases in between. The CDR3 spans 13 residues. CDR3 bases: TGTGCCAGCCTAGCTGGGGGCGCAGATACGCAGTATTTT. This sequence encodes CASLAGGADTQYF.

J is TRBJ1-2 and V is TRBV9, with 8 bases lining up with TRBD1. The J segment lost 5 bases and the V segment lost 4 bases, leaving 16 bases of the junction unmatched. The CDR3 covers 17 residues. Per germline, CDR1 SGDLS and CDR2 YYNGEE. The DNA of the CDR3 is TGTGCCAGCAGCCCAACAACAGGGGGGACCCAAGCATATGGCTACACCTTC. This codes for CASSPTTGGTQAYGYTF.

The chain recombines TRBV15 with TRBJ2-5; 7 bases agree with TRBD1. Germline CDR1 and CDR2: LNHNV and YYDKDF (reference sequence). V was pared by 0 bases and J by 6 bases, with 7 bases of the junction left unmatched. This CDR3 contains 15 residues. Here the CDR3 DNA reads TGTGCCACCAGCAGAGATCGTGAAGGGGGCCAGACCCAGTACTTC. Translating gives CATSRDREGGQTQYF.

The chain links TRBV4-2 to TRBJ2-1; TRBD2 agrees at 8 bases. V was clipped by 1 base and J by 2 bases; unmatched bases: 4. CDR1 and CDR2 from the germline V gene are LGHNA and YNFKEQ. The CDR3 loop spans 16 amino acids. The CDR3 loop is CASSQGYGGAYNEQFF. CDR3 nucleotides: TGTGCCAGCAGCCAAGGATACGGGGGGGCCTACAATGAGCAGTTCTTC.

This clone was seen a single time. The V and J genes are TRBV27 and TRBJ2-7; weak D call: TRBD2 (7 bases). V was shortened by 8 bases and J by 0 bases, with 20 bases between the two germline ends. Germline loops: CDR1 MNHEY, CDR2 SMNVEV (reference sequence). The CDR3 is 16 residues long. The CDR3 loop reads CASLGIRGGVSYEQYF. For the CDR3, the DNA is TGTGCCAGCTTGGGGATAAGAGGGGGGGTCTCCTACGAGCAGTACTTC.

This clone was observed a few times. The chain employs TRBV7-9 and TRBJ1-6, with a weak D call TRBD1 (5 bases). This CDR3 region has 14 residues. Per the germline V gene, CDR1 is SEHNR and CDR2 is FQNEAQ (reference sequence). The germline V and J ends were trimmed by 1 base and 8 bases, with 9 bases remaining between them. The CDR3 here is CASSLDGAYSPLHF. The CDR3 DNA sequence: TGTGCCAGCAGCTTAGACGGGGCCTATTCACCCCTCCACTTT.

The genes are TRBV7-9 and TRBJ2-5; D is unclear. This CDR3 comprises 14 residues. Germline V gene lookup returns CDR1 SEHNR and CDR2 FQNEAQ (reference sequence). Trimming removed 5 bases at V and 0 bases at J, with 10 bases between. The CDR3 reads CASSPDVNQETQYF. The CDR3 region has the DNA TGTGCCAGCAGCCCGGACGTAAACCAAGAGACCCAGTACTTC.